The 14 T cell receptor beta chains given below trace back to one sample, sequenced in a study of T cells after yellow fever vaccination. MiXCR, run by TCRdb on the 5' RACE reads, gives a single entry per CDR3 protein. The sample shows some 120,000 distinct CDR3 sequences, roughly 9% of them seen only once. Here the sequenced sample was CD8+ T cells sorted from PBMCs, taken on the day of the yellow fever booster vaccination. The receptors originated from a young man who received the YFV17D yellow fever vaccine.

The CDR3, as DNA: TGCGCCAGCAGCCAAGAAACTCGCGGGGGGTATGCTGAAGCTTTCTTT. Protein: CASSQETRGGYAEAFF. The chain uses TRBV4-1 and TRBJ1-1, with a possible D match to TRBD1 (5 bases). The V end was cut by 0 bases, the J end by 6 bases, with 17 bases between. The CDR3 spans 16 residues. Germline CDR1 and CDR2: MGHRA and YSYEKL.

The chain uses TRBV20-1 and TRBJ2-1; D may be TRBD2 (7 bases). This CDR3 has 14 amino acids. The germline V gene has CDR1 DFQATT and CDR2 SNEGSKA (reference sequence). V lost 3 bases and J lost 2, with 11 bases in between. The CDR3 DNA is TGCAGTGCTAGCAGGGAGGGGGCCTACAATGAGCAGTTCTTC. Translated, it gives CSASREGAYNEQFF.

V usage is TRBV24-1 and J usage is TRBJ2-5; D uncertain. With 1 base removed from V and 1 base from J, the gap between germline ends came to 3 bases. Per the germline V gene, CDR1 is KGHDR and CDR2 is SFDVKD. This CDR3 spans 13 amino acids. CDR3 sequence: CATSDLRQETQYF. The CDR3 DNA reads TGTGCCACCAGTGATTTACGCCAAGAGACCCAGTACTTC.

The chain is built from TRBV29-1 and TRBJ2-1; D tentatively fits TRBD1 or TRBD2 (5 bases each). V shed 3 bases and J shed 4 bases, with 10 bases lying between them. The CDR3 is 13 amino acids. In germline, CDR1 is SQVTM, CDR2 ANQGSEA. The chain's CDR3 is CSVEGDGYNEQFF. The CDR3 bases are TGCAGCGTTGAGGGGGACGGTTACAATGAGCAGTTCTTC.

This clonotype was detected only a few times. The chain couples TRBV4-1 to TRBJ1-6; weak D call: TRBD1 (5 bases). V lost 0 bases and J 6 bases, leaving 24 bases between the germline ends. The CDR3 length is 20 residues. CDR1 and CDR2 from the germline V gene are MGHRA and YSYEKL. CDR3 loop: CASSQDVTTQEMVGNSPLHF. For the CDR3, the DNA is TGCGCCAGCAGCCAAGATGTCACCACACAGGAGATGGTCGGTAATTCACCCCTCCACTTT.

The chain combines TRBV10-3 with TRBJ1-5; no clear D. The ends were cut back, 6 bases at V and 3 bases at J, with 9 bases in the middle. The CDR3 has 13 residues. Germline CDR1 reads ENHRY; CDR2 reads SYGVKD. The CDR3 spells CAIRRADNQPQHF. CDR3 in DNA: TGTGCCATCAGACGGGCAGACAATCAGCCCCAGCATTTT.

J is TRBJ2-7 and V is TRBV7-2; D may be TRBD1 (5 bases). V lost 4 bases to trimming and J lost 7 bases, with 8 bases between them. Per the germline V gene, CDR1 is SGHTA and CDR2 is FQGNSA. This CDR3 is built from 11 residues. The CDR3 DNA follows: TGTGCCAGCAGCTCGCAGGGAGAGCAGTACGTC. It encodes CASSSQGEQYV.

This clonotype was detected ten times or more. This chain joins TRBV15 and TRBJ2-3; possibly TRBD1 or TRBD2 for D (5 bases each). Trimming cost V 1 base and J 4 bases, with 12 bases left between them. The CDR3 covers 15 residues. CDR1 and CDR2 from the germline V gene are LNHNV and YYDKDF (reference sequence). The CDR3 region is CATSRGDGRADTQYF. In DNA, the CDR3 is TGTGCCACCAGCAGAGGGGACGGAAGGGCAGATACGCAGTATTTT.

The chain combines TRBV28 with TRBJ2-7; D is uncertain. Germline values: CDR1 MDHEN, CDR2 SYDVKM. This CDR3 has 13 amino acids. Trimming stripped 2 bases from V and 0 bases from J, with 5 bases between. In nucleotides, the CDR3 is TGTGCCAGCAGTTTACAAAGCTCCTACGAGCAGTACGTC. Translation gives CASSLQSSYEQYV.

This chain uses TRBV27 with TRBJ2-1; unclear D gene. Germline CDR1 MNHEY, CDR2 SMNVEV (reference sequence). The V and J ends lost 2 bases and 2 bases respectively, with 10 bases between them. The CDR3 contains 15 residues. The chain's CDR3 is CASSLGPAPYNEQFF. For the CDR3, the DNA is TGTGCCAGCAGTTTAGGGCCAGCCCCCTACAATGAGCAGTTCTTC.

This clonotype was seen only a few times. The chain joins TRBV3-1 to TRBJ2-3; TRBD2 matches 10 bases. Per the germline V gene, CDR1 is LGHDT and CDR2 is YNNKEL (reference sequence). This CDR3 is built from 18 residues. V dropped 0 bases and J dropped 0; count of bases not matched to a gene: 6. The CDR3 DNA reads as TGTGCCAGCAGCCAAGAGGCCTTACTAGCGGGGAGCACAGATACGCAGTATTTT. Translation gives CASSQEALLAGSTDTQYF.

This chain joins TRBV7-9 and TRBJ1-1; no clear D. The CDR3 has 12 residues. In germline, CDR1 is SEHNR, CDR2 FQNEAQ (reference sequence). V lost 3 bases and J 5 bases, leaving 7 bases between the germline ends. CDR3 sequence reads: CASSFFGTEAFF. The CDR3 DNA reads TGTGCCAGCAGCTTCTTCGGTACTGAAGCTTTCTTT.

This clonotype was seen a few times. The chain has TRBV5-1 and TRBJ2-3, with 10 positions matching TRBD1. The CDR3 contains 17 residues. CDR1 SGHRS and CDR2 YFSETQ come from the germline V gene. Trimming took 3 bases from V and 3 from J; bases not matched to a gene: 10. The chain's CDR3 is CASSWGQGSTETDTQYF. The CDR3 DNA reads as TGCGCCAGCAGCTGGGGACAGGGGTCCACAGAAACAGATACGCAGTATTTT.

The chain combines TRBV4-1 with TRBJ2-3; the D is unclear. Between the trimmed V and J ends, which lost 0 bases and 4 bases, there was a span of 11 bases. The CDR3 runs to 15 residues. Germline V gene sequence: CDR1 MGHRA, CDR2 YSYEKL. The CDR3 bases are TGCGCCAGCAGCCAAGAGTCAGGCCCCGCAGATACGCAGTATTTT. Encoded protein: CASSQESGPADTQYF.